This T cell receptor beta chain was documented in a study of spatial heterogeneity in lung cancer. The wider study: Sequence detection consistently recorded a greater number of beta-chain than alpha-chain sequences. TCR and UMI combinations that were unique each appeared, on average, more than ten times in raw reads. Whole-study results and caveats: Resection saw ubiquitous expanded tumor TCRs appear in blood more than follow-up did.

V gave up 6 bases and J gave up 7 bases, with 16 bases separating them. The CDR3 is 15 residues long. Germline-derived CDR1 and CDR2 are MDHEN and SYDVKM. This clonotype was seen many times. Its antigen is still unknown. Single TCR cDNA molecules each had their own unique molecular identifier. TCRdb independently ran MiXCR on the 5' RACE reads; one entry per CDR3 protein. Of about 56,000 distinct CDR3 sequences listed, about 8% are singletons. Time point noted: sample taken at primary tumor resection. Researchers sequenced whole RNA taken from tumor, nontumor lung or frozen PBMC without sorting. The gene calls are TRBV28 and TRBJ1-6, with D possibly matching TRBD1 (5 bases). Material: PBMCs, obtained at surgery. The receptor was derived from a female donor with early-stage non-small cell lung cancer. The CDR3 sequence: CASSKPSGGNSPLHF. The CDR3, as DNA: TGTGCCAGCAGCAAACCCTCTGGGGGGAATTCACCCCTCCACTTT.